These 14 T cell receptor beta chains were all obtained from the same sample, sequenced in a study of shared clonotypes between healthy human individuals. The method was immunoSEQ multiplex PCR; TCRdb's version includes in-frame clones alone and lacks a portion of them. This repertoire shows about 1.1 million clones, about 72% found once; its top ten account for approximately 0.95%. Sequencing input: memory CD4+ T cells from PBMCs. The subset was: CD45RA-negative fraction. The receptor source for this set is a man younger than 35 in good health. Some clones in this sample may be carry-over from other donors' samples.

The genes are TRBV18 and TRBJ1-4; the match to TRBD1 covers 7 bases. Trimming cost V 6 bases and J 8 bases; bases outside gene matches: 9. The CDR3 runs to 14 residues. In germline, CDR1 is KGHSH, CDR2 LQKENI. CDR3 nucleotide sequence: TGTGCCAGCTCGCAGGGACAGCCGCCAGAAAAACTGTTTTTT. This codes for CASSQGQPPEKLFF.

This clone appeared a few times. The CDR3 protein is CATARDTYEQYF. The CDR3 nucleotides read TGTGCCACCGCCCGGGACACCTACGAGCAGTACTTC. This chain joins TRBV7-9 and TRBJ2-7; D might be TRBD1 (6 bases). This CDR3 has 12 residues. V was cut by 10 bases and J by 2 bases, with 12 bases left in between. The germline V gene has CDR1 SEHNR and CDR2 FQNEAQ (reference sequence).

CDR3 loop: CASSVPEKGPLEQYF. DNA of the CDR3: TGCGCCAGCAGCGTACCGGAGAAAGGGCCTCTCGAGCAGTACTTC. The rearrangement uses TRBV5-1 and TRBJ2-7; unclear D gene. Germline V gives CDR1 SGHRS, CDR2 YFSETQ. The CDR3 runs 15 residues. Between the trimmed V and J ends, which lost 4 bases and 6 bases, there was a span of 20 bases.

The V and J genes are TRBV6-6 and TRBJ2-3, with 8 bases aligning to TRBD2. There are 15 residues in the CDR3. Germline V gene sequence: CDR1 MNHNY, CDR2 SVGAGI (reference sequence). The V gene end was trimmed by 5 bases and the J gene end by 2 bases; junction bases not matched to a gene: 6. CDR3 amino acids: CASSSGSRTTDTQYF. As DNA, the CDR3 is TGTGCCAGCAGTAGCGGGAGTAGGACCACAGATACGCAGTATTTT.

This clone appeared a single time. A read error is the likely source, as a far larger clone sits one nucleotide away. The same CDR3 is also encoded by other DNA sequences in this sample. V usage is TRBV28 and J usage is TRBJ2-5; D not certain. CDR1 is MDHEN, CDR2 SYDVKM, per germline. The CDR3 spans 11 residues. V gave up 6 bases and J gave up 2 bases, with 4 bases separating them. The CDR3 protein is CASRVQETQYF. The CDR3, as DNA: TGTGCCAGCAGGGTACAAGAGACCCAGTACTTC.

The sample holds many counts of this clone. Other DNA sequences in the sample encode the same CDR3. The chain recombines TRBV5-1 with TRBJ1-1; D not certain. The germline V gene has CDR1 SGHRS and CDR2 YFSETQ. This CDR3 has 13 amino acids. Trimming pared 5 bases from V and 1 base from J, leaving 9 bases between. CDR3 sequence reads: CASRSDGNTEAFF. The DNA of the CDR3 is TGCGCCAGCAGATCGGACGGGAACACTGAAGCTTTCTTT.

The V and J genes are TRBV28 and TRBJ2-1; 7 bases fit TRBD1. Germline lookup yields CDR1 MDHEN and CDR2 SYDVKM. With V trimmed by 3 bases and J by 10 bases, 15 bases remained unmatched. This CDR3 is 16 amino acids long. The CDR3 region is CASSFPPHAGTEEQFF. CDR3 DNA sequence: TGTGCCAGCAGTTTCCCACCCCACGCTGGGACAGAGGAGCAGTTCTTC.

The chain uses TRBV10-3 and TRBJ2-7; a weak D match, TRBD1 (6 bases). The CDR3 has 13 amino acids. Looked up from germline, CDR1 is ENHRY and CDR2 is SYGVKD. V was cut by 2 bases and J by 6 bases, with 11 bases left in between. The CDR3 reads CAISEITGSEQYF. The CDR3 DNA sequence: TGTGCCATCAGTGAGATAACAGGGTCCGAGCAGTACTTC.

This clone was counted ten times or more. This chain joins TRBV9 and TRBJ2-1; D is unresolved. This CDR3 comprises 16 residues. Trimming shortened V by 4 bases and J by 7 bases, and 21 bases separated the two germline ends. Per the germline V gene, CDR1 is SGDLS and CDR2 is YYNGEE. The CDR3 DNA reads as TGTGCCAGCAGCCCCTCCGCTGAGATATTTTGGAATGAGCAGTTCTTC. This sequence encodes CASSPSAEIFWNEQFF.

In its sample, this clone was seen once. The chain joins TRBV29-1 to TRBJ1-2, with a tentative D call TRBD1 (6 bases). V was trimmed by 6 bases and J by 3 bases, leaving 20 bases between them. The CDR3 has 15 residues. Germline assignment: CDR1 SQVTM and CDR2 ANQGSEA. In nucleotides, the CDR3 is TGCAGCGTGGCTCGAGGGGGAGGGAGCTACTATGGCTACACCTTC. Translated: CSVARGGGSYYGYTF.

The chain has TRBV9 and TRBJ2-3, with D possibly matching TRBD2 (6 bases). The germline V gene has CDR1 SGDLS and CDR2 YYNGEE. V gave up 6 bases and J gave up 1 base, with 12 bases separating them. The CDR3 spans 14 residues. CDR3 protein: CASNKGEGTDTQYF. The CDR3 nucleotides are TGTGCCAGCAACAAAGGGGAGGGCACAGATACGCAGTATTTT.

This clone was counted a few times. The sample has other DNA sequences that encode this CDR3 too. The CDR3 DNA reads as TGCGCCAGCAGCTTGGGGGGTAGCTCTGGGGCCAACGTCCTGACTTTC. It encodes CASSLGGSSGANVLTF. The rearrangement joins TRBV5-1 to TRBJ2-6; no definite D call. V lost 0 bases to trimming and J lost 0 bases, with 7 bases between them. CDR3 length: 16 amino acids. The V gene's germline CDR1 is SGHRS and CDR2 YFSETQ.

The J gene is TRBJ2-5, the V gene TRBV27, with D possibly TRBD1 on 6 matching bases. The germline V gene has CDR1 MNHEY and CDR2 SMNVEV (reference sequence). The CDR3 length is 14 residues. V was pared by 2 bases and J by 5 bases, with 12 bases between. The CDR3: CASSLKTGGETQYF. The CDR3 nucleotides read TGTGCCAGCAGTTTAAAGACAGGTGGTGAGACCCAGTACTTC.

Remarks on this clone: Other DNA sequences from this sample encode an identical CDR3 as well. This chain uses TRBV5-1 with TRBJ2-5, with a tentative D call TRBD1 (5 bases). Germline CDR1 reads SGHRS; CDR2 reads YFSETQ. CDR3 size: 13 residues. Trimming took 0 bases from V and 2 from J, leaving 5 bases between them. CDR3 region: CASSLGQQETQYF. The CDR3 DNA follows: TGCGCCAGCAGCTTGGGACAGCAAGAGACCCAGTACTTC.